A selection of T cell receptor beta chains follows, all from one sample in a study of blood T cell repertoires in COVID-19. Sequenced by immunoSEQ multiplex PCR; TCRdb stores in-frame clones only, minus some. The table lists some 170,000 clones, more than 75% of them singletons. Sequenced: peripheral blood. The receptors here all came from a woman in her seventies with acute or convalescent COVID-19. CDR3s include the opening cysteine and the closing phenylalanine or tryptophan. The order of the fields is J gene, D gene, V gene, clone size, CDR3 DNA, CDR3 protein. D genes are given only for firm matches. Clone size is stated in some rows and not others, as once, few, many or a class when expanded.

TRBJ2-7	TRBD1	TRBV7-6	-	TGTGCCAGCAGCCCAGGGGGCTTCCTAACCCACGAGCAGTACTTC	CASSPGGFLTHEQYF
TRBJ2-3	-	TRBV3-1/TRBV3-2	-	TGTGCCAGCAGCCAAGACCCGACTAGCACAGATACGCAGTATTTT	CASSQDPTSTDTQYF
TRBJ1-2	-	TRBV4-1	-	TGCGCCAGCAGCCGAGAGACAGGAGTAGACTATGGCTACACCTTC	CASSRETGVDYGYTF
TRBJ2-3	TRBD2	TRBV27	-	TGTGTCCGATCGGGGGGTTGCACAGATACGCAGTATTTT	CVRSGGCTDTQYF
TRBJ2-7	TRBD2	TRBV20-1	once	TGCAGTGCTAGTTCGACTAGCGGTGACCCCTACGAGCAGTACTTC	CSASSTSGDPYEQYF
TRBJ2-3	TRBD2	TRBV6-5	-	TGTGCCAGCAGAGCGGGAGTCAAAGATACGCAGTATTTT	CASRAGVKDTQYF
TRBJ2-3	-	TRBV6-2/TRBV6-3	-	TGTGCCAGCAGTCAGGACAGTTTCTATACGCAGTATTTT	CASSQDSFYTQYF
TRBJ1-5	-	TRBV11-3	-	TGTGCCAGCAGCTTAGATCCTACAGGGAGAGGTCAGCCCCAGCATTTT	CASSLDPTGRGQPQHF
TRBJ1-2	TRBD1	TRBV28	-	TGTGCCAGCAGTGCACCGGGACAGTCCTATGGCTACACCTTC	CASSAPGQSYGYTF
TRBJ1-2	-	TRBV6-5	-	TGTGCCAGCAGCTCCCGGGGGGGCGGCTACACCTTC	CASSSRGGGYTF
TRBJ1-5	-	TRBV19	-	TGTGCCAGTAGCCCGCTTCATACAGGGTTCCCTCAGCCCCAGCATTTT	CASSPLHTGFPQPQHF
TRBJ2-1	TRBD1	TRBV28	-	TGTGCCAGCAAGTTTGGGGGGACAGGGACCTACAATGAGCAGTTCTTC	CASKFGGTGTYNEQFF
TRBJ1-6	-	TRBV10-3	-	TGTGCCGTCGCCGGGACACATAATAATTCACCCCTCCACTTT	CAVAGTHNNSPLHF
TRBJ1-2	TRBD1	TRBV7-2	-	TGTGCCAGCTTACTGGACAGGAACTATGGCTACACCTTC	CASLLDRNYGYTF
TRBJ2-2	TRBD1	TRBV5-1	-	TGCGCCAGCAGCTTGGACTCTAGGACAGGGAACACCGGGGAGCTGTTTTTT	CASSLDSRTGNTGELFF
TRBJ2-7	-	TRBV6-5	-	TGTGCCAGCGGGGCGCCAAACACCTACGAGCAGTACTTC	CASGAPNTYEQYF
TRBJ2-1	TRBD2	TRBV19	-	TGTGCCAGTAGTCACGGGGGACTAGCGGGCGTAGGGAATGAGCAGTTCTTC	CASSHGGLAGVGNEQFF
TRBJ2-1	-	TRBV7-9	-	TGTGCCAGCCGGACAGCCAGCTCCTACAATGAGCAGTTCTTC	CASRTASSYNEQFF
TRBJ1-3	TRBD1	TRBV6-6	-	TGTGCCAGCAGTCGGTACTCACAGGGGTTGAGCTCTGGAAACACCATATATTTT	CASSRYSQGLSSGNTIYF
TRBJ2-5	TRBD1	TRBV7-2	-	TGTGCCAGCAGCTTAGACAGACAGGGTGGCCAGTACTTC	CASSLDRQGGQYF
TRBJ1-1	-	TRBV13	-	TGTGCCAGCAGCGGGACAGAAGCTTTCTTT	CASSGTEAFF
TRBJ1-4	TRBD1	TRBV5-1	-	TGCGCCAGCAGCCTAAGAACAGGGGGCGCGGGGGAAAAACTGTTTTTT	CASSLRTGGAGEKLFF
TRBJ2-2	-	TRBV7-2	-	TGTGCCAGCAGTCCCTCCGGAGGGAGGGAGCTGTTTTTT	CASSPSGGRELFF
TRBJ2-5	TRBD2	TRBV11-2	-	TGTGCCAGCGCTAAGGGGCTAGCGGGAGTAGGAGAGACCCAGTACTTC	CASAKGLAGVGETQYF
TRBJ1-3	-	TRBV12-3/TRBV12-4	-	TGTGCCAGCAGACCCGGGGCTGGAAACACCATATATTTT	CASRPGAGNTIYF
TRBJ1-2	-	TRBV28	few	TGTGCCAGCAGTTTATTGGCCCCGGGGAACTATGGCTACACCTTC	CASSLLAPGNYGYTF
TRBJ2-2	TRBD2	TRBV28	-	TGTGCCAGCAGTCTGACCCTTGGACTAGCGGGAGTAACCGGGGAGCTGTTTTTT	CASSLTLGLAGVTGELFF
TRBJ2-7	TRBD1	TRBV5-1	-	TGCGCCAGCAGCGCACAGGGGTCCTACGAGCAGTACTTC	CASSAQGSYEQYF
TRBJ2-2	-	TRBV12-3/TRBV12-4	-	TGTGCCAGCCGGGGGGCGGGCACCGGGGAGCTGTTTTTT	CASRGAGTGELFF
TRBJ2-7	-	TRBV23-1	-	TGCGCCAGCAGTCAATCGGAGCGGGTGAACGAGCAGTACTTC	CASSQSERVNEQYF
TRBJ2-5	TRBD1	TRBV7-6	-	TGTGCCAGCAGCTTTGCCGGGACAGGAGAAGAGACCCAGTACTTC	CASSFAGTGEETQYF
TRBJ2-3	TRBD1	TRBV5-4	-	TGTGCCAGCAGCGTGGGACAGCTAGAGGATACGCAGTATTTT	CASSVGQLEDTQYF
TRBJ1-2	-	TRBV3-1/TRBV3-2	-	TGTGCCAGCAGCCAAGATCGGAGGGATGGCTACACCTTC	CASSQDRRDGYTF
TRBJ1-2	-	TRBV10-3	-	TGTGCCATCAGGACAGATAATAACTATGGCTACACCTTC	CAIRTDNNYGYTF
TRBJ1-2	TRBD1	TRBV2	-	TGTGCCAGCAGTTCCGACAGGGGCTTGGGTGGCTACACCTTC	CASSSDRGLGGYTF
TRBJ1-2	-	TRBV6-5	-	TGTGCCAGCATCCAGAGGGCACGGACCCGTGGCTACACCTTC	CASIQRARTRGYTF
TRBJ1-2	TRBD1	TRBV9	-	TGTGCCAGCAGCGTGGGGACAGGATATGGCTACACCTTC	CASSVGTGYGYTF
TRBJ2-1	-	TRBV15	once	TGTGCCACCAGCAGAGGGGCGAGGGCACCCCGGGATGAGCAGTTCTTC	CATSRGARAPRDEQFF